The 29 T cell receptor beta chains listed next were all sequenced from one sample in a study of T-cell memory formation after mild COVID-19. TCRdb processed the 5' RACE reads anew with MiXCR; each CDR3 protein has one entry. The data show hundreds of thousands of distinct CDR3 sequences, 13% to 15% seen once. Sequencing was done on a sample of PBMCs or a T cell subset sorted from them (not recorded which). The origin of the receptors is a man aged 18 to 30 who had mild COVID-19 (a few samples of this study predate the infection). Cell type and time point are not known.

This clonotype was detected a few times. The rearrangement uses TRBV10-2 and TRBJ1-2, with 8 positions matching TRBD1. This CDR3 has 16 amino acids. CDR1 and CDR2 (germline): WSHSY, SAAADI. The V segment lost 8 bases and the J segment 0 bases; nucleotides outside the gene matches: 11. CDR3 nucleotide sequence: TGCGCCAGCTCCTACGGGACAGGCCGAGCTAACTATGGCTACACCTTC. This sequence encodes CASSYGTGRANYGYTF.

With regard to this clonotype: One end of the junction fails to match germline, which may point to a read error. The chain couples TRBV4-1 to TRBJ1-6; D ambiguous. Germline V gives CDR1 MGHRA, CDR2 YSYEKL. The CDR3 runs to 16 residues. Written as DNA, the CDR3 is TGCGCCAGCAGCCAAGTTGTACGAAGAAGGAATTCACCCATCCACTTT. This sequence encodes CASSQVVRRRNSPIHF.

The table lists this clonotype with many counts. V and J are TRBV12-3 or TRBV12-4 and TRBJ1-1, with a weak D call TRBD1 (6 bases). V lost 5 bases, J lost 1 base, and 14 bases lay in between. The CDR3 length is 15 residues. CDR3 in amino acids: CASSPLGGRNTEAFF. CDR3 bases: TGTGCCAGCAGTCCTCTGGGGGGCAGGAACACTGAAGCTTTCTTT.

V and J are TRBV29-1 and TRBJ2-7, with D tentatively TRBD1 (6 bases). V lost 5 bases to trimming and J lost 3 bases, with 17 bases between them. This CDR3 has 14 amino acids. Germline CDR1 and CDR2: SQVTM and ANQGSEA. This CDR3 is CSVQQGRGSYEQYF. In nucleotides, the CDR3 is TGCAGCGTTCAACAGGGTCGCGGAAGCTACGAGCAGTACTTC.

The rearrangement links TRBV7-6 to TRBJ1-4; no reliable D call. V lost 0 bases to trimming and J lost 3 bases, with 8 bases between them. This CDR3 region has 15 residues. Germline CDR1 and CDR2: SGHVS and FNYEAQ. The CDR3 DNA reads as TGTGCCAGCAGCTTAGCGGGCGGTCCTAATGAAAAACTGTTTTTT. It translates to CASSLAGGPNEKLFF.

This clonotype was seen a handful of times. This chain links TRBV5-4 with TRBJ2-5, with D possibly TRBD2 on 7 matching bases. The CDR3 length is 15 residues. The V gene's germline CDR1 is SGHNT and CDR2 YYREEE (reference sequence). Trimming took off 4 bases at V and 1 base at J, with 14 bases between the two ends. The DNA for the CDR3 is TGTGCCAGCAGCCCCGAGGCGGGGGCCCAAGAGACCCAGTACTTC. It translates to CASSPEAGAQETQYF.

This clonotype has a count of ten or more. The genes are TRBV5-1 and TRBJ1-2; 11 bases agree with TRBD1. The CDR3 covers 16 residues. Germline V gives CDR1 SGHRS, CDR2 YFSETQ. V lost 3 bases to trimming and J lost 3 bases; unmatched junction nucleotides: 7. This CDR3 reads CASSSGGQGADYGYTF. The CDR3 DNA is TGCGCCAGCAGCTCGGGTGGACAGGGGGCAGACTATGGCTACACCTTC. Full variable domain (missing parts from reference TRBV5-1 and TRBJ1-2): KAGVTQTPRYLIKTRGQQVTLSCSPISGHRSVSWYQQTPGQGLQFLFEYFSETQRNKGNFPGRFSGRQFSNSRSEMNVSTLELGDSALYLCASSSGGQGADYGYTFGSGTRLTVV.

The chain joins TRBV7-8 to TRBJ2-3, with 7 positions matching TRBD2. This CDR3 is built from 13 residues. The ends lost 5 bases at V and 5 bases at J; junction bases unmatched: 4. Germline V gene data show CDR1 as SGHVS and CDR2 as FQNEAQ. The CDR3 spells CASSMTGGDTQYF. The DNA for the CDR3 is TGTGCCAGCAGCATGACGGGAGGAGATACGCAGTATTTT.

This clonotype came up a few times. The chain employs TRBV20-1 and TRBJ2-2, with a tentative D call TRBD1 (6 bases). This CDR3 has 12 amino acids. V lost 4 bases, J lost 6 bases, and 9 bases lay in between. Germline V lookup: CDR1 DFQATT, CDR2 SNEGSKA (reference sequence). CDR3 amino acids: CSATRGAGELFF. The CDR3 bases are TGCAGTGCTACCAGGGGAGCCGGGGAGCTGTTTTTT.

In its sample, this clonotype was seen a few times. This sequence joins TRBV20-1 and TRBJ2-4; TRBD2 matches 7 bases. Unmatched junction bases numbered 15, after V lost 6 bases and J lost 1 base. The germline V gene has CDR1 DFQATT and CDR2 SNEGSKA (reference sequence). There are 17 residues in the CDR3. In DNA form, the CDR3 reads TGCAGTGCCGGACGGGGACTACCCCAGCCGGCCAAAAACATTCAGTACTTC. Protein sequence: CSAGRGLPQPAKNIQYF.

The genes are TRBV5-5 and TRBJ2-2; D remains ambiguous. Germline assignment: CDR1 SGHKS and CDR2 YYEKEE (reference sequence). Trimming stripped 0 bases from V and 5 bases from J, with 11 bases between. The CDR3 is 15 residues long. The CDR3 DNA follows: TGTGCCAGCAGCTTGGATCAGAGGCGGACCGGGGAGCTGTTTTTT. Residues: CASSLDQRRTGELFF.

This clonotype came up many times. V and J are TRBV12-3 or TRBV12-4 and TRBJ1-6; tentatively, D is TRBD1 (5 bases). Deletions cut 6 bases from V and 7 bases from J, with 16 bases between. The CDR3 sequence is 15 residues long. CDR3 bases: TGTGCCAGCAGCCGGGCCGGGACTTACAATTCACCCCTCCACTTT. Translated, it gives CASSRAGTYNSPLHF.

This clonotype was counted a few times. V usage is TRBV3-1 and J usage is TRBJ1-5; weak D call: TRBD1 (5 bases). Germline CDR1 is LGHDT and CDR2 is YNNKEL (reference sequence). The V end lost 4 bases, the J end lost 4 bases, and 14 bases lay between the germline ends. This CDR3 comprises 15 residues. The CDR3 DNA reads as TGTGCCAGCAGCCCTTCTGGGGGGTCGAATCAGCCCCAGCATTTT. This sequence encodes CASSPSGGSNQPQHF.

CDR3 nucleotides: TGCGCCAGCAGCTCTTCCTCGGGCACAGATACGCAGTATTTT. Protein: CASSSSSGTDTQYF. The gene calls are TRBV5-1 and TRBJ2-3; D remains ambiguous. CDR1 SGHRS and CDR2 YFSETQ come from the germline V gene. The CDR3 is 14 residues long. V gave up 3 bases and J gave up 1 base, with 9 bases separating them.

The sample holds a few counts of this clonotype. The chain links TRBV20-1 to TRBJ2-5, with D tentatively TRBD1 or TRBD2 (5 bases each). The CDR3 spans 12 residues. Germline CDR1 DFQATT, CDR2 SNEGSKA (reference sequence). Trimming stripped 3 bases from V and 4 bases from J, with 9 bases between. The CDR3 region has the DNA TGCAGTGCTAGTGTTGGGGGAGAGACCCAGTACTTC. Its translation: CSASVGGETQYF.

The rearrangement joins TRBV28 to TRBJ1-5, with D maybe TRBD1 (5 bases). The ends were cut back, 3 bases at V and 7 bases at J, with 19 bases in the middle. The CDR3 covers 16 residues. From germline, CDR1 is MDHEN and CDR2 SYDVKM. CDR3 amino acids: CASSFSWRGMGQPQHF. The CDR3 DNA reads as TGTGCCAGCAGTTTTAGTTGGAGGGGTATGGGGCAGCCCCAGCATTTT.

The CDR3 region has the DNA TGTGCCAGCGCTTCCCCCAGGCGAGGGGTCTGGGGCACAGATACGCAGTATTTT. This sequence encodes CASASPRRGVWGTDTQYF. The chain couples TRBV27 to TRBJ2-3, with D possibly called TRBD1 or TRBD2 (5 bases each). The CDR3 is 18 amino acids. CDR1 is MNHEY, CDR2 SMNVEV, per germline (reference sequence). The V and J ends lost 8 bases and 1 base respectively, with 25 bases between them.

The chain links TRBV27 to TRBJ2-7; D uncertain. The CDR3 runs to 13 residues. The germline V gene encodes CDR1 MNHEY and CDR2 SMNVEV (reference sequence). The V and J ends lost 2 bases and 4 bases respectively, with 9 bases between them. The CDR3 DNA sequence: TGTGCCAGCAGTTTAGGACCCTTGTACGAGCAGTACGTC. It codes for CASSLGPLYEQYV.

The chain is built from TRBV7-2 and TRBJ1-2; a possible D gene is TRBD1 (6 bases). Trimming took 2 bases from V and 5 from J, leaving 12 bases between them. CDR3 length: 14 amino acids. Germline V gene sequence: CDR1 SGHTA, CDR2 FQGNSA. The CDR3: CASSLSGAGYGYTF. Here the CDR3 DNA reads TGTGCCAGCAGCTTATCAGGGGCTGGGTATGGCTACACCTTC.

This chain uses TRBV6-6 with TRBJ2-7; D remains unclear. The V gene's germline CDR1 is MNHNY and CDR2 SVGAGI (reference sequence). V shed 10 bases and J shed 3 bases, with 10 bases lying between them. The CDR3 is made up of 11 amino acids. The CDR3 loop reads CATSRSYEQYF. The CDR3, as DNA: TGTGCCACCAGCAGGAGCTACGAGCAGTACTTC.

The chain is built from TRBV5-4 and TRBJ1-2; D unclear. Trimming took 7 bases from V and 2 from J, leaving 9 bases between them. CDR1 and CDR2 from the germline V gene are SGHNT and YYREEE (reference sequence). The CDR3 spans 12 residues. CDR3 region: CASGPGNYGYTF. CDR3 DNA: TGTGCCAGCGGACCCGGGAACTATGGCTACACCTTC.

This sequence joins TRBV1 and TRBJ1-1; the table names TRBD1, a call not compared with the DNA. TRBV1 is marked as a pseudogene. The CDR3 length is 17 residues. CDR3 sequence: CTSSPSDRRGNNGEAFF. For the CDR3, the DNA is TGCACCAGCAGCCCTTCGGACAGGAGGGGAAATAATGGTGAAGCTTTCTTT.

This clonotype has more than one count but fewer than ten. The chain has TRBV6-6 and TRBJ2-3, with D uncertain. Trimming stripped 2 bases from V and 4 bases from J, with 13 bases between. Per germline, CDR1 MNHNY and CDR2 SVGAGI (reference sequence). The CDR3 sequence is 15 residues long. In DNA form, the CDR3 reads TGTGCCAGCAGTTACGGCAGATTTAAAGCAGATACGCAGTATTTT. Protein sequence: CASSYGRFKADTQYF.

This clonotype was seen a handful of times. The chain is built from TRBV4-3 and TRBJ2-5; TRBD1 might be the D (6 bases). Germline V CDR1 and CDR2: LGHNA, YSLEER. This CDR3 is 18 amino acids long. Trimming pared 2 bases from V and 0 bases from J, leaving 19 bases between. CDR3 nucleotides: TGCGCCAGCAGCCAAACCTGGGGGCAGATCCAATACCAAGAGACCCAGTACTTC. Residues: CASSQTWGQIQYQETQYF.

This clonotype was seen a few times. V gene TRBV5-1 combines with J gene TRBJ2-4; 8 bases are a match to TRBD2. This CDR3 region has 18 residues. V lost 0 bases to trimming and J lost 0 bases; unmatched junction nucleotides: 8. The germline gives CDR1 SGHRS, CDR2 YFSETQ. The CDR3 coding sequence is TGCGCCAGCAGCTTGGCCCCGGGGGGGCCGGGAGCCAAAAACATTCAGTACTTC. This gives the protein CASSLAPGGPGAKNIQYF.

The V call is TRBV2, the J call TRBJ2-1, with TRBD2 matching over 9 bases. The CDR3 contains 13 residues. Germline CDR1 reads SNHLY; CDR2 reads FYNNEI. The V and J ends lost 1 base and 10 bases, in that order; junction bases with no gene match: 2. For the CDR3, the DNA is TGTGCCAGCAGTGAAGGGCTAGCGGGGGAGCAGTTCTTC. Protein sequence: CASSEGLAGEQFF.

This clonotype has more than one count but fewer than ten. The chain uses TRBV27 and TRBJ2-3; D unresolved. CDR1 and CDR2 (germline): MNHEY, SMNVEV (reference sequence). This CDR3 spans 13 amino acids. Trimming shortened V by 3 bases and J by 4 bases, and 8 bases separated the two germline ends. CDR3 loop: CASSFPAADTQYF. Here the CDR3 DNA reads TGTGCCAGCAGTTTCCCCGCCGCAGATACGCAGTATTTT.

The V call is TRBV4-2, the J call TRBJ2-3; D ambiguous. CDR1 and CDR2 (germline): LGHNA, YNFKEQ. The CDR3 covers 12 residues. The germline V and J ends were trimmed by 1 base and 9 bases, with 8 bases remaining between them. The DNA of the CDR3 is TGTGCCAGCAGCCAAGCCGCCCCAACGCAGTATTTT. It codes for CASSQAAPTQYF.

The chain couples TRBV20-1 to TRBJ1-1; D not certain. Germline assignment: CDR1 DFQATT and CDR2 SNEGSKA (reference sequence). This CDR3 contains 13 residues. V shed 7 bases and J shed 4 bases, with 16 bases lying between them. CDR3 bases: TGCAGTGGGAGTCGGGGAGTGGGCACTGAAGCTTTCTTT. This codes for CSGSRGVGTEAFF.